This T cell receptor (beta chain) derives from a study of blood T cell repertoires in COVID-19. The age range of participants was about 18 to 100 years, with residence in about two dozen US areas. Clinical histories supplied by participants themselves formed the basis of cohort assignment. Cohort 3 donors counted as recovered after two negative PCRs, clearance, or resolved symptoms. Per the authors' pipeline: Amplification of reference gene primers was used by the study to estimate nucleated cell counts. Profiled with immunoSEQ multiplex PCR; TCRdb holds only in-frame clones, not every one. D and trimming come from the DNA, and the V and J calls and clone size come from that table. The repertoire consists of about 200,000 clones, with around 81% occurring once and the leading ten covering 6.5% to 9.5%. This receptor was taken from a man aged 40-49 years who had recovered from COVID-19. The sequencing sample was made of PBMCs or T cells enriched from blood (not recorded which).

Here the CDR3 DNA reads TGTGCCAGTAGCTTGGCGGGGAGGGTGAACACTGAAGCTTTCTTT. As protein: CASSLAGRVNTEAFF. V usage is TRBV19 and J usage is TRBJ1-1; D is uncertain. The germline CDR1 and CDR2 sequences are LNHDA and SQIVND (reference sequence). V lost 6 bases and J lost 0, with 14 bases in between. The CDR3 extends over 15 amino acids. Variable domain in full (rest from reference TRBV19 and TRBJ1-1): DGGITQSPKYLFRKEGQNVTLSCEQNLNHDAMYWYRQDPGQGLRLIYYSQIVNDFQKGDIAEGYSVSREKKESFPLTVTSAQKNPTAFYLCASSLAGRVNTEAFFGQGTRLTVV.